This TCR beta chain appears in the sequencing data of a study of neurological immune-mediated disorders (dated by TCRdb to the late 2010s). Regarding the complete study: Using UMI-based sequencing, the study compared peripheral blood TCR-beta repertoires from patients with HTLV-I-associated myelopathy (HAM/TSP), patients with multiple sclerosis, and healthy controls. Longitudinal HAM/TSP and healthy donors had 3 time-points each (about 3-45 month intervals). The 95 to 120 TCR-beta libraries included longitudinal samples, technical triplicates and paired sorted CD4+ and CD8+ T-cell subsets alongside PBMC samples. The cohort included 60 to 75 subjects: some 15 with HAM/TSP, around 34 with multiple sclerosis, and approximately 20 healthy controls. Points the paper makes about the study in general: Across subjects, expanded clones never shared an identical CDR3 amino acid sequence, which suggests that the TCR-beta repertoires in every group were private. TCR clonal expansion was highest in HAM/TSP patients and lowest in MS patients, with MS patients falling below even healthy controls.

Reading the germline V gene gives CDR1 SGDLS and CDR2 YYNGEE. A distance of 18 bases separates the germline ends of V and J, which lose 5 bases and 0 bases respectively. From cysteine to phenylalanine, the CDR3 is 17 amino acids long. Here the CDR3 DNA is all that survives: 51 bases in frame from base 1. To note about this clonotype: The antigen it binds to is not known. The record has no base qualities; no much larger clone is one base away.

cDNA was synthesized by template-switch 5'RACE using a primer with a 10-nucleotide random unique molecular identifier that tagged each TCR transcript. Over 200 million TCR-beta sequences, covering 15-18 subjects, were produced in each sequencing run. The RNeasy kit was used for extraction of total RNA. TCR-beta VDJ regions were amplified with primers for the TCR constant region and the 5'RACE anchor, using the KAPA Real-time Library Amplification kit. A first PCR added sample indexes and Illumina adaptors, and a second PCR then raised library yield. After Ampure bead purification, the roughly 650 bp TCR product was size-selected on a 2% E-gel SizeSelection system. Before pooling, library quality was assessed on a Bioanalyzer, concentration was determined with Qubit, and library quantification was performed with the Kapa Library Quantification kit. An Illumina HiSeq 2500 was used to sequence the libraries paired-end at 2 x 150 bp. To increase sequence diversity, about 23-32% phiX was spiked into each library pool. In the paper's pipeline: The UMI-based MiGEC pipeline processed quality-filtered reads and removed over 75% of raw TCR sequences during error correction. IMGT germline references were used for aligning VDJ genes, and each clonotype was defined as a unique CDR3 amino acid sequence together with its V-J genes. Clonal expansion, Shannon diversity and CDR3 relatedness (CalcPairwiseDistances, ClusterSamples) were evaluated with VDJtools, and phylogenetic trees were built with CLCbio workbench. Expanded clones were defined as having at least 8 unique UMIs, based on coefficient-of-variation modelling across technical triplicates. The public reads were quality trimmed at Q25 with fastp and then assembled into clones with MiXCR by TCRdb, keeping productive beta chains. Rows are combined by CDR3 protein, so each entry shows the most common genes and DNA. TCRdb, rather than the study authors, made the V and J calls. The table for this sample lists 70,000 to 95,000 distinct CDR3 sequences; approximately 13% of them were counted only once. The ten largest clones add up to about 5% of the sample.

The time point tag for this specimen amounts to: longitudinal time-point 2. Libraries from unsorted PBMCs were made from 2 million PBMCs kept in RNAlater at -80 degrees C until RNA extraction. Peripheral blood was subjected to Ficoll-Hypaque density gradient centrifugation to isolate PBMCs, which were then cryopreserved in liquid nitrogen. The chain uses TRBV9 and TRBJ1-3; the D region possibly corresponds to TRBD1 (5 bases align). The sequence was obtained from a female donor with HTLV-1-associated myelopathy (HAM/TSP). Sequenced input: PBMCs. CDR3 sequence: CASSAPVGRGSGNTIYF. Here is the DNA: TGTGCCAGCAGTGCCCCGGTGGGGCGAGGCTCTGGAAACACCATATATTTT. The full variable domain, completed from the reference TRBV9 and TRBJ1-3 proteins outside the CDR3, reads DSGVTQTPKHLITATGQRVTLRCSPRSGDLSVYWYQQSLDQGLQFLIQYYNGEERAKGNILERFSAQQFPDLHSELNLSSLELGDSALYFCASSAPVGRGSGNTIYFGEGSWLTVV.